Shown below are 7 T cell receptor beta chains from a single sample sequenced in a study of T cell repertoires in cytomegalovirus infection. TCRdb reanalysed the reads using MiXCR and keeps one entry per CDR3 protein. The sample holds 400,000 or so distinct CDR3 sequences, 15% to 20% seen once. Source material: PBMCs. The receptors originated from a human donor in good health (CMV status not recorded). Some clones in this sample may be carry-over from other donors' samples.

The J gene is TRBJ1-2, the V gene TRBV4-2; D ambiguous. The CDR3 loop spans 13 amino acids. Trimming stripped 5 bases from V and 4 bases from J, with 11 bases between. Germline CDR1 LGHNA, CDR2 YNFKEQ. The CDR3 sequence is CASSYGSSYGYTF. The CDR3, as DNA: TGTGCCAGCAGCTACGGGTCCAGCTATGGCTACACCTTC.

This clonotype was counted at least ten times. This chain uses TRBV7-2 with TRBJ2-1, with a tentative D call TRBD1 (5 bases). Germline CDR1 is SGHTA and CDR2 is FQGNSA. The CDR3 is made up of 12 amino acids. Trimming took 4 bases from V and 6 from J, leaving 7 bases between them. The CDR3 sequence: CASSWTSNEQFF. The CDR3 region has the DNA TGTGCCAGCAGCTGGACATCCAATGAGCAGTTCTTC.

This clonotype was observed a handful of times. J is TRBJ1-6 and V is TRBV2; D may be TRBD1 (5 bases). The V gene lost 4 bases and the J gene lost 10 bases, with 11 bases spanning the gap. Germline CDR1 is SNHLY and CDR2 is FYNNEI. The CDR3 is 13 amino acids. CDR3 protein: CASSAGQLSPLHF. CDR3 nucleotides: TGTGCCAGCAGTGCGGGGCAGCTCTCACCCCTCCACTTT.

This clonotype was counted only a few times. The rearrangement uses TRBV7-6 and TRBJ1-6, with D uncertain. In germline, CDR1 is SGHVS, CDR2 FNYEAQ. The CDR3 spans 12 residues. V was clipped by 4 bases and J by 6 bases, with 4 bases between them. The CDR3 spells CASSSRNSPLHF. The CDR3 nucleotides are TGTGCCAGCAGCTCGCGTAATTCACCCCTCCACTTT.

There are many counts of this clonotype. The J gene is TRBJ1-5, the V gene TRBV7-2, with 8 positions matching TRBD1. Germline values: CDR1 SGHTA, CDR2 FQGNSA. The V gene end was trimmed by 5 bases and the J gene end by 3 bases; junction bases not matched to a gene: 6. This CDR3 region has 15 residues. In DNA form, the CDR3 reads TGTGCCAGCAGCACCCGGACAGGGCCCAATCAGCCCCAGCATTTT. Its translation: CASSTRTGPNQPQHF.

This clonotype was seen a handful of times. This sequence joins TRBV4-1 and TRBJ2-2; the match to TRBD2 covers 14 bases. Trimming removed 4 bases from V and 7 bases from J; junction bases left unmatched: 14. This CDR3 region has 19 residues. CDR1 and CDR2 (germline): MGHRA, YSYEKL. The CDR3 nucleotides read TGCGCCAGCAGCCTCCGCGGACTAGCGGGAGGCGAAAAAAGCGGGGAGCTGTTTTTT. Translated: CASSLRGLAGGEKSGELFF.

This clonotype occurred many times. The chain links TRBV7-8 to TRBJ1-4, with a possible D match to TRBD1 (5 bases). Deletions cut 4 bases from V and 11 bases from J, with 17 bases between. The CDR3 sequence is 14 residues long. Germline V gene sequence: CDR1 SGHVS, CDR2 FQNEAQ. The DNA for the CDR3 is TGTGCCAGCAGCTCCCACGGGGCCACATTTAAACTGTTTTTT. Translated: CASSSHGATFKLFF. The variable domain in full, completed from reference TRBV7-8 and TRBJ1-4, reads GAGVSQSPRYKVAKRGQDVALRCDPISGHVSLFWYQQALGQGPEFLTYFQNEAQLDKSGLPSDRFFAERPEGSVSTLKIQRTQQEDSAVYLCASSSHGATFKLFFGSGTQLSVL.